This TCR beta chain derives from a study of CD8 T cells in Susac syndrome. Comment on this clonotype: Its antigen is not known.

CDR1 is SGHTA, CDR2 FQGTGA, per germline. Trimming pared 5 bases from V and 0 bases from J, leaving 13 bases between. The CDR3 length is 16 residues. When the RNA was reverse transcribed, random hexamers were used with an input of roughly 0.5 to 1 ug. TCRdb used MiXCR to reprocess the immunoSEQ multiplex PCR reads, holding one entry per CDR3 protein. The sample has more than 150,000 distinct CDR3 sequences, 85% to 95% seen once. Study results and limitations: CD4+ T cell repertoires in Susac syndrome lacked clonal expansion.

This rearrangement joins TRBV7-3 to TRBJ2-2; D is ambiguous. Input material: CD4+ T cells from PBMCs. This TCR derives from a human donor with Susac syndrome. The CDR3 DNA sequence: TGTGCCAGCAGCCTATTCGATTCGGCGAACACCGGGGAGCTGTTTTTT. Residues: CASSLFDSANTGELFF.